A single T cell receptor beta chain is shown here with its context. Its antigen is currently not known. No quality values exist for individual bases; no much larger clone is one base distant. Libraries were prepared through 5' RACE. Sequencing was carried out with an Illumina HiSeq 2500. The second PCR ran for about 6 to 12 cycles and used a J-beta primer mix along with a sample-barcoded 5' primer. Each TCR beta cDNA molecule received a unique molecular identifier from a template-switch 5' adaptor carrying 12 random nucleotides. Each sample yielded at least 2.5 million CDR3-containing paired-end reads. The Mint cDNA synthesis kit, primed by a TRBC-specific oligonucleotide, was used to synthesize first-strand cDNA from all RNA. Following uracil-DNA glycosylase treatment, a first 18-cycle PCR with universal primers M1SS and BC2_uni_R was performed on all cDNA. From the authors' description of their analysis: For normalization, 1 million high-quality reads were randomly selected from each sample, with every read carrying a distinct molecular identifier. Instead of being binned into consensus sequences, reads with shared molecular identifiers were discarded. MiTCR, with a Q25 quality threshold and the strictest error-elimination algorithm, was used for CDR3 identification, clonotype clustering and error correction. Lower-bound total TCR beta diversity was estimated with a nonparametric unseen species model using Euler transformation. Starting from the raw public reads, TCRdb applied fastp trimming at Q25, assembled clones with MiXCR and retained in-frame beta chains. Entries are consolidated by CDR3 protein sequence, retaining the most common genes and DNA. The V and J calls were not made by the authors but by TCRdb's processing. This sample comprises 1.5 million to 2 million distinct CDR3 sequences, roughly 30% of them detected only once. The top ten constitute approximately 10% of the sample.

The data derive from a study of blood T cells in healthy people across ages (dated by TCRdb to the mid-2010s). With regard to the full study: In model experiments, roughly one uniquely barcoded TCR beta cDNA molecule per two T cells was captured by template switching. To track age-related changes in TCR beta repertoire diversity, the study relied on deep sequencing normalized with unique cDNA molecular identifiers. Donors of different ages were randomly distributed across sequencing lanes to avoid experimental bias. Two additional independent replicas of 1 million unique cDNA reads from the same blood draw were analyzed for two donors (one aged 18 to 30 and one aged 80 or older). Four age groups were formed from the donors: young (average approximately 15 years), middle-aged (roughly 38), aged (62) and long-lived (roughly 81). Findings and caveats that apply to the study as a whole: Total diversity estimates from one million sequenced T cells were considered lower bounds and underestimates. Compared with the aged group, more naive CD4+ T cells, fewer expanded clones and increased TCR diversity were shown by the long-lived group, suggesting age selection. Bulk unsorted PBMC profiling prevented conclusive comparison of naive and antigen-experienced compartments. As age increased, observed TCR beta diversity per million T cells dropped in a roughly linear way, and a significant reduction was already evident by age 40. A strong correlation was found between observed TCR beta diversity and the percentage of naive T cells measured by flow cytometry. Because the CMV infection status of the donors was unknown, age-related changes in expanded clonotypes may potentially have been confounded.

According to the germline V gene, CDR1 reads SGHAT and CDR2 reads FQNNGV. There are 15 amino acids in the CDR3, from cysteine to phenylalanine inclusive. The CDR3 DNA has 45 bases and is translated from base 1. V trim: 4 bases; J trim: 7 bases; unmatched bases: 11. Systemically healthy Caucasian individuals from Russia, 39 in total and aged roughly 6 to 100 years, were included as donors. Approximately 9.7 milliliters of peripheral blood were drawn from each donor into EDTA-treated Vacutainer tubes. PBMCs were isolated by Ficoll-Paque density-gradient centrifugation, with at least 6.5 million obtained per sample. Trizol reagent was used to extract total RNA from PBMCs, with at least 5 micrograms per sample. Naive CD45RAhigh/CD27high T cell percentages were measured by flow cytometry on a PBMC aliquot from every donor.

This TCR came from a woman under 40 in good health. Sequencing used blood. The receptor chain draws on TRBV11-2 and TRBJ2-3, with 7 middle bases fitting TRBD1. The nucleotide sequence is given as TGTGCCAGCAGCTCCAGAGGGACAGCTACTTATACGCAGTATTTT. It specifies CASSSRGTATYTQYF.